This T cell receptor (beta chain) stems from a study of cytomegalovirus exposure and HLA in healthy donors. Turning to the study itself: Approximately 180 million T cells yielded 120 million or so unique TCR beta sequences, as an earlier analysis found.

The CDR3 is 12 amino acids. Looked up from germline, CDR1 is SNHLY and CDR2 is FYNNEI. V lost 4 bases and J lost 10, with 11 bases in between. PCR used 60 Vbeta primers and 13 Jbeta primers. Sequenced by immunoSEQ multiplex PCR; TCRdb stores in-frame clones only, minus some. The data contain under 250,000 clones, approximately 81% of them singletons. Sequencing used PBMCs. This rearrangement joins TRBV2 to TRBJ2-4; D might be TRBD2 (5 bases). The TCR was taken from a woman between 55 and 75 years old in good health and CMV-seropositive. The CDR3 loop reads CASSGVATIQYF. CDR3 in DNA: TGTGCCAGCAGTGGGGTAGCGACTATTCAGTACTTC.